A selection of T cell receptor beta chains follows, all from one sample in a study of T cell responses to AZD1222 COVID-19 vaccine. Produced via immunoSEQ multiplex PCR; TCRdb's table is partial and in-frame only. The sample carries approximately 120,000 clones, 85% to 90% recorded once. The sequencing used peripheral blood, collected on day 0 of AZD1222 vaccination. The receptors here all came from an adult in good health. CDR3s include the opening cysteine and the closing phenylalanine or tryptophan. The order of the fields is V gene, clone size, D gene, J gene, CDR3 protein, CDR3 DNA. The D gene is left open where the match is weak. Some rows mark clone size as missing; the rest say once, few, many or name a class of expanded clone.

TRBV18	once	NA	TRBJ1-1	CASSAATENTEAFF	TGTGCCAGCTCAGCGGCGACTGAGAACACTGAAGCTTTCTTT
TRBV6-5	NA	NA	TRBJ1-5	CASSYEDHYSNQPQHF	TGTGCCAGCAGTTACGAGGACCATTATAGCAATCAGCCCCAGCATTTT
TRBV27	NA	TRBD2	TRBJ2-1	CASSFGGGEFF	TGTGCCAGCAGTTTCGGCGGGGGAGAGTTCTTC
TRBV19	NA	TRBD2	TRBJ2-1	CASKGTASGNEQFF	TGTGCCAGTAAAGGGACGGCTAGCGGCAATGAGCAGTTCTTC
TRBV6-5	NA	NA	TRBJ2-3	CASMPRGTDTQYF	TGTGCCAGCATGCCCAGGGGAACAGATACGCAGTATTTT
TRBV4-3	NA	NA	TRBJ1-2	CASSQADGSWKGGYTF	TGCGCCAGCAGCCAAGCGGATGGGAGCTGGAAGGGTGGCTACACCTTC
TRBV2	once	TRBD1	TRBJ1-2	CASSKTGQANYGYTF	TGTGCCAGCAGCAAGACAGGGCAAGCTAACTATGGCTACACCTTC
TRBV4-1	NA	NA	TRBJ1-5	CASSQDFAQNQPQHF	TGCGCCAGCAGCCAAGATTTTGCGCAAAATCAGCCCCAGCATTTT
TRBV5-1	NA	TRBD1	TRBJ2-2	CASSPQGVGTGELFF	TGCGCCAGCAGCCCCCAGGGGGTAGGGACCGGGGAGCTGTTTTTT
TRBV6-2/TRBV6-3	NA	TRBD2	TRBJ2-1	CASSLLADYNEQFF	TGTGCCAGCAGTTTACTAGCGGATTACAATGAGCAGTTCTTC
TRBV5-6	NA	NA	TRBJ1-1	CASKRGGSGTEAFF	TGTGCCAGCAAAAGGGGGGGAAGTGGTACTGAAGCTTTCTTT
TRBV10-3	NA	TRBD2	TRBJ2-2	CAIGGTSGRGATTGELFF	TGTGCCATCGGTGGGACTAGCGGGAGAGGGGCGACCACCGGGGAGCTGTTTTTT
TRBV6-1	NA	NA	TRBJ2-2	CASSELKWAGNTGELFF	TGTGCCAGCAGTGAATTGAAGTGGGCGGGGAACACCGGGGAGCTGTTTTTT
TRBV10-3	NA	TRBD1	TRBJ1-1	CAIRGDRGNTEAFF	TGTGCCATCAGGGGGGACAGGGGGAACACTGAAGCTTTCTTT
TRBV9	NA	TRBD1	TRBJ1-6	CASSGRQGLLDSPLHF	TGTGCCAGCAGCGGTCGACAGGGCCTCTTAGATTCACCCCTCCACTTT
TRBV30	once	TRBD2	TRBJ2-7	CAWSVAGEVYEQYF	TGTGCCTGGAGTGTAGCGGGAGAGGTATACGAGCAGTACTTC
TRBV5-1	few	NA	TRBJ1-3	CASSLAGGNTIYF	TGCGCCAGCAGCTTGGCAGGGGGAAACACCATATATTTT
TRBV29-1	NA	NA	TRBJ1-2	CSVVGSLANYGYTF	TGCAGCGTTGTGGGCTCCTTGGCTAACTATGGCTACACCTTC
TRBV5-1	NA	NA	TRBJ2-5	CASRSRTAGQGTQYF	TGCGCCAGCCGTTCGAGGACAGCAGGGCAAGGGACCCAGTACTTC
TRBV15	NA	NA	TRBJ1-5	CATSRDNRDAQPQHF	TGTGCCACCAGCAGAGATAACCGGGACGCTCAGCCCCAGCATTTT
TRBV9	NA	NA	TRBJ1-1	CASSVDSWSVTEAFF	TGTGCCAGCAGCGTAGATTCGTGGTCGGTTACAGAAGCTTTCTTT
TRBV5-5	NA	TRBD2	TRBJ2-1	CASSWPGLAAYNEQFF	TGTGCCAGCAGCTGGCCGGGACTAGCGGCCTACAATGAGCAGTTCTTC
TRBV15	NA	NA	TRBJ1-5	CATSMSNQPQHF	TGTGCCACCAGCATGAGCAATCAGCCCCAGCATTTT
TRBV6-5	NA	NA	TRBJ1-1	CASGPTANTEAFF	TGTGCCAGCGGACCTACAGCGAACACTGAAGCTTTCTTT
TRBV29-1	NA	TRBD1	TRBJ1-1	CSVVPRGTGGTEAFF	TGCAGCGTTGTTCCTAGAGGGACAGGGGGCACTGAAGCTTTCTTT
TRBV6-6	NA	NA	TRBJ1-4	CASSYSVGTNEKLFF	TGTGCCAGCAGTTATTCGGTAGGGACTAATGAAAAACTGTTTTTT
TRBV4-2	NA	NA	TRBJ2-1	CASSQDDASSSYNEQFF	TGTGCCAGCAGCCAAGATGATGCGTCGAGCTCCTACAATGAGCAGTTCTTC
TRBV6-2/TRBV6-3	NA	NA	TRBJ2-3	CASSPRGVDTQYF	TGTGCCAGCAGTCCCCGGGGAGTCGATACGCAGTATTTT
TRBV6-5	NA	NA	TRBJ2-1	CASSRSGGNEQFF	TGTGCCAGCAGCCGATCAGGAGGCAATGAGCAGTTCTTC
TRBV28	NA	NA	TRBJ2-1	CASWSGLSSYNEQFF	TGTGCCAGCTGGTCCGGCCTCAGCTCCTACAATGAGCAGTTCTTC
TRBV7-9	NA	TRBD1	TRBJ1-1	CASSLSTGVTEAFF	TGTGCCAGCAGCTTATCTACAGGGGTCACTGAAGCTTTCTTT
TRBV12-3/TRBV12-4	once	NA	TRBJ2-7	CASRRQYEQYF	TGTGCCAGCCGCCGGCAATACGAGCAGTACTTC
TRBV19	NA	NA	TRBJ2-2	CASSTRGSRTGELFF	TGTGCCAGTAGTACCCGGGGGTCGCGCACCGGGGAGCTGTTTTTT
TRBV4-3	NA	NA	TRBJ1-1	CASAMGGRDTEAFF	TGCGCCAGCGCCATGGGTGGGAGAGACACTGAAGCTTTCTTT
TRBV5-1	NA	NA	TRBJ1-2	CASSSNAQGAYGYTF	TGCGCCAGCAGCTCTAACGCCCAGGGAGCCTATGGCTACACCTTC
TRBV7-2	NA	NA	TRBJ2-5	CASSLTLLTGTASRETQYF	TGTGCCAGCAGCTTAACCCTTCTTACAGGGACCGCGAGTCGAGAGACCCAGTACTTC
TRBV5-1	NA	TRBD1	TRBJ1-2	CASSTRTGVYGYTF	TGCGCCAGCAGCACAAGGACAGGGGTTTATGGCTACACCTTC
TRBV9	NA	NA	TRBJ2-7	CASSPQSSSSYEQYF	TGTGCCAGCAGCCCCCAAAGCTCCAGCTCCTACGAGCAGTACTTC
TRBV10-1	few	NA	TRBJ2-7	CAVTGTYEQYF	TGCGCCGTCACGGGGACCTACGAGCAGTACTTC
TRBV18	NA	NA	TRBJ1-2	CASSPLLAEGYTF	TGTGCCAGCTCACCCCTCCTAGCGGAGGGCTACACCTTC
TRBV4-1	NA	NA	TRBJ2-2	CASSHGGDLTGELFF	TGCGCCAGCAGCCACGGAGGGGACCTCACCGGGGAGCTGTTTTTT
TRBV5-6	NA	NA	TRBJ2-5	CASSLGHVETQYF	TGTGCCAGCAGCTTGGGTCACGTTGAGACCCAGTACTTC
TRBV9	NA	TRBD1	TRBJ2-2	CASSVPRTGDNTGELFF	TGTGCCAGCAGCGTCCCCCGGACAGGGGACAACACCGGGGAGCTGTTTTTT
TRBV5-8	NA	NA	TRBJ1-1	CAVHVPFDTEAFF	TGTGCTGTACATGTCCCCTTCGACACTGAAGCTTTCTTT
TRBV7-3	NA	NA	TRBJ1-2	CASEVGYGYTF	TGTGCCAGCGAGGTGGGCTATGGCTACACCTTC
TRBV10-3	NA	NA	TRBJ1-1	CAISDPSGGRDTEAFF	TGTGCCATCAGTGATCCATCTGGGGGGAGGGACACTGAAGCTTTCTTT
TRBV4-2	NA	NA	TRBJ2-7	CASSQGSGPAGYEQYF	TGTGCCAGCAGCCAAGGGTCGGGACCCGCGGGTTACGAGCAGTACTTC
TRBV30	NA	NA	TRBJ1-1	CAWTPTVFTEAFF	TGTGCCTGGACCCCTACGGTTTTCACTGAAGCTTTCTTT